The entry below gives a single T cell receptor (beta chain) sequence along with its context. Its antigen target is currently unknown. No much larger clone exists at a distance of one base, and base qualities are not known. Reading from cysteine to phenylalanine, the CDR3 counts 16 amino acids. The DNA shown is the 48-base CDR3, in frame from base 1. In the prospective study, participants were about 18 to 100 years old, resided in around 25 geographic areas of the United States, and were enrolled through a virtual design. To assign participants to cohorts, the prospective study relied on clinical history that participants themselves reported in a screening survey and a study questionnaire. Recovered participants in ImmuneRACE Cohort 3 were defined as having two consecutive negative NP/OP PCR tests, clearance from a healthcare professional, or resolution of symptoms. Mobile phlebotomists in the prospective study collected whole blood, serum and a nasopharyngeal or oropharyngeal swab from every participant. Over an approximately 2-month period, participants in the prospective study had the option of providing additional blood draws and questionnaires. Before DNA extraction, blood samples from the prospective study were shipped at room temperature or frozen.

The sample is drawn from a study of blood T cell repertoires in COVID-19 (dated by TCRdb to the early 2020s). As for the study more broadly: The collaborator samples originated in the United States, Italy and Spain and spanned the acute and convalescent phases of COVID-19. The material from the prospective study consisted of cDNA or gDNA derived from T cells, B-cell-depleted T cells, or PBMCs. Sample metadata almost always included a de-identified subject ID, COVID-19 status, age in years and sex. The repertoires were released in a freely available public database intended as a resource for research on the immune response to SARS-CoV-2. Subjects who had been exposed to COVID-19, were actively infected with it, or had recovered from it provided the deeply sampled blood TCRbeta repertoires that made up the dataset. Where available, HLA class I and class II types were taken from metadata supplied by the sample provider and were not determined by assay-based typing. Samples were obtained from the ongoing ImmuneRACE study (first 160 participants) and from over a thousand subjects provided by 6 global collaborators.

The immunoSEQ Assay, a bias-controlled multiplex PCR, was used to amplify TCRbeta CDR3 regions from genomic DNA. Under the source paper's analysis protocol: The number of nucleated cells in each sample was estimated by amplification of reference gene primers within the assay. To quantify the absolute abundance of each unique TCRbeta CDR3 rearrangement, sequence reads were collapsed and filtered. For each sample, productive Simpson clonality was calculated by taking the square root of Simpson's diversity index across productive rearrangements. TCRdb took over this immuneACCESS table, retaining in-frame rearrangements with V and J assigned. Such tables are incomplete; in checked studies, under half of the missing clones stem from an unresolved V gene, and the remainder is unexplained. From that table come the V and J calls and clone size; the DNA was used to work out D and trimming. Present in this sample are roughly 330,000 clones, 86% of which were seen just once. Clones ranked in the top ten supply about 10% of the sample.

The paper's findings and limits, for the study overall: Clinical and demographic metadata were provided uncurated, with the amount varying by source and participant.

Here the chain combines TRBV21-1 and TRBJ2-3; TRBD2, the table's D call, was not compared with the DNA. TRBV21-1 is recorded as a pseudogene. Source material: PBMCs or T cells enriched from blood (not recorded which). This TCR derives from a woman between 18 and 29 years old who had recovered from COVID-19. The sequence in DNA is TGTGCCAGCAGCAAAAAGAGGGGAGGGGCCCTAAATACGCAGTATTTT. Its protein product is CASSKKRGGALNTQYF.